Following are 13 T cell receptor beta chains from one sample sequenced in a study of cytomegalovirus exposure and HLA in healthy donors. Primers included in the PCR were 60 Vbeta and 13 Jbeta primers. Assay used: immunoSEQ multiplex PCR; TCRdb lists only in-frame clones, some missing. The sample holds some 270,000 clones, about four fifths seen once. Input material: PBMCs. The source of these receptors is a girl aged 2 to 10 in good health and CMV-seronegative.

The CDR3 loop is CASSIDGGQGQHETQYF. CDR3 nucleotide sequence: TGTGCCAGTAGTATAGATGGGGGACAGGGGCAACACGAGACCCAGTACTTC. The V call is TRBV19, the J call TRBJ2-5, with 10 bases identical to TRBD1. This CDR3 spans 17 amino acids. From germline, CDR1 is LNHDA and CDR2 SQIVND (reference sequence). Losses at the gene ends were 0 bases for V and 5 bases for J; bases not matched to a gene: 9.

V is TRBV19 and J is TRBJ2-7; 8 bases are a match to TRBD2. This CDR3 is 15 amino acids long. CDR1 is LNHDA, CDR2 SQIVND, per germline (reference sequence). V lost 5 bases, J lost 7 bases, and 13 bases stayed unmatched. In DNA, the CDR3 is TGTGCCAGTAGTTCCGGGACTAGTTCCTTGTGGGAGCAGTACTTC. Translating it yields CASSSGTSSLWEQYF. Full variable domain (outside the CDR3, taken from reference TRBV19 and TRBJ2-7): DGGITQSPKYLFRKEGQNVTLSCEQNLNHDAMYWYRQDPGQGLRLIYYSQIVNDFQKGDIAEGYSVSREKKESFPLTVTSAQKNPTAFYLCASSSGTSSLWEQYFGPGTRLTVT.

The V call is TRBV15, the J call TRBJ2-6, with D tentatively TRBD1 (7 bases). Trimming shortened V by 1 base and J by 0 bases, and 13 bases separated the two germline ends. In germline, CDR1 is LNHNV, CDR2 YYDKDF (reference sequence). This CDR3 is built from 18 residues. The CDR3 loop is CATSRVPGGISGANVLTF. The CDR3 DNA reads TGTGCCACCAGCAGAGTTCCAGGGGGGATCTCTGGGGCCAACGTCCTGACTTTC.

V usage is TRBV7-8 and J usage is TRBJ1-6; 7 bases line up with TRBD1. Germline lookup yields CDR1 SGHVS and CDR2 FQNEAQ. J gave up 7 bases and V 1 base, and 7 bases lay outside the gene matches. The CDR3 loop spans 16 amino acids. CDR3 protein: CASSLGGQPRNSPLHF. CDR3 bases: TGTGCCAGCAGCTTAGGGGGACAGCCACGAAATTCACCCCTCCACTTT.

The genes are TRBV28 and TRBJ2-7; tentative D call: TRBD1 (6 bases). The CDR3 covers 17 residues. V was clipped by 6 bases and J by 3 bases, with 24 bases between them. Germline loops: CDR1 MDHEN, CDR2 SYDVKM. The CDR3 sequence is CASSPAAPDSRYYEQYF. DNA of the CDR3: TGTGCCAGCAGCCCTGCGGCTCCGGACAGCCGGTACTACGAGCAGTACTTC.

This clone came up a few times. The chain recombines TRBV5-6 with TRBJ2-7; 7 bases align to TRBD2. Trimming took 2 bases from V and 1 from J; bases not matched to a gene: 3. Germline CDR1 and CDR2: SGHDT and YYEEEE. This CDR3 has 14 amino acids. The CDR3 sequence is CASSFEGGSYEQYF. DNA of the CDR3: TGTGCCAGCAGCTTTGAGGGAGGGTCCTACGAGCAGTACTTC.

This chain uses TRBV5-4 with TRBJ2-5; TRBD1 is a possible D gene (6 bases). The better agreement between TRBJ2-7 and the DNA end casts doubt on the J call. CDR3 length: 14 amino acids. Germline V gene data show CDR1 as SGHNT and CDR2 as YYREEE (reference sequence). CDR3 sequence reads: CASSLAGAGYEQYF. CDR3 bases: TGTGCCAGCAGCTTGGCAGGGGCTGGCTACGAGCAGTACTTC.

The chain combines TRBV28 with TRBJ2-1; 7 bases map to TRBD2. The CDR3 sequence is 13 residues long. Trimming cost V 1 base and J 9 bases; bases outside gene matches: 3. Per germline, CDR1 MDHEN and CDR2 SYDVKM. This CDR3 is CASSLFGEGEQFF. CDR3 bases: TGTGCCAGCAGTTTATTCGGGGAGGGTGAGCAGTTCTTC.

The chain employs TRBV2 and TRBJ2-1, with 13 bases lining up with TRBD2. The CDR3 sequence is 18 residues long. The germline gives CDR1 SNHLY, CDR2 FYNNEI. J gave up 7 bases and V 3 bases, and 12 bases lay outside the gene matches. The CDR3 coding sequence is TGTGCCAGCAGTGACCCTGTACTAGCGGGGGGGCAGTCGAATGAGCAGTTCTTC. As protein: CASSDPVLAGGQSNEQFF.

This chain joins TRBV25-1 and TRBJ2-1; 9 bases align to TRBD1. V shed 4 bases, J shed 8 bases, and the junction held 9 bases outside the gene matches. Germline values: CDR1 MGHDK, CDR2 SYGVNS. The CDR3 is 15 residues long. The CDR3: CASSGSDRGFYEQFF. As DNA, the CDR3 is TGTGCCAGCAGTGGTTCGGACAGGGGTTTCTATGAGCAGTTCTTC.

In nucleotides, the CDR3 is TGCGCCAGCAGCTCCGGGACAGAGACAAATTCTTATGGCTACACCTTC. Protein sequence: CASSSGTETNSYGYTF. The V and J genes are TRBV5-1 and TRBJ1-2; 7 bases align to TRBD1. This CDR3 spans 16 amino acids. Unmatched junction bases numbered 13, after V lost 3 bases and J lost 5 bases. Germline CDR1 is SGHRS and CDR2 is YFSETQ.

The J gene is TRBJ2-2, the V gene TRBV28; TRBD2 aligns across 7 bases. With 2 bases clipped from V and 4 bases from J, the junction kept 7 bases outside the gene matches. The CDR3 contains 16 residues. Per germline, CDR1 MDHEN and CDR2 SYDVKM. The CDR3 DNA follows: TGTGCCAGCAGTTTAGAAGCGGGGCGCGGCACCGGGGAGCTGTTTTTT. Protein product: CASSLEAGRGTGELFF.

In its sample, this clone was seen a few times. V gene TRBV19 combines with J gene TRBJ1-5; 10 nucleotides match TRBD1. In germline, CDR1 is LNHDA, CDR2 SQIVND (reference sequence). With V trimmed by 1 base and J by 0 bases, 9 bases remained unmatched. The CDR3 sequence is 19 residues long. CDR3 protein: CASSIGQGAHKYSNQPQHF. Here the CDR3 DNA reads TGTGCCAGTAGTATAGGACAGGGGGCTCATAAGTATAGCAATCAGCCCCAGCATTTT.